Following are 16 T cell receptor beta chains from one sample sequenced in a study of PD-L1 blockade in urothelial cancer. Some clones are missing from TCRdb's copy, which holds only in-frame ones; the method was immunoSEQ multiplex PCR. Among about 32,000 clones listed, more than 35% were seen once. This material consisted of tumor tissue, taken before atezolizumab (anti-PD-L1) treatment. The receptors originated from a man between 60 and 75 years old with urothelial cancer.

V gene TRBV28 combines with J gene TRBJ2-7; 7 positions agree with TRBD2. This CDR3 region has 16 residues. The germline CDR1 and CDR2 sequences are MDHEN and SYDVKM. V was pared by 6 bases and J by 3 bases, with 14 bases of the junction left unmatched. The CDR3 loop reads CASRRSLAEAHYEQYF. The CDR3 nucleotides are TGTGCCAGCAGAAGATCCCTAGCGGAAGCTCACTACGAGCAGTACTTC.

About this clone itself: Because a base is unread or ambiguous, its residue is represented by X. This CDR3 reads CASXRGGGMNTGELFF. CDR3 coding DNA: TGCGCCAGCKCTCGGGGCGGGGGGATGAACACCGGGGAGCTGTTTTTT. V gene TRBV5-1 combines with J gene TRBJ2-2, with 8 bases lining up with TRBD2. V shed 7 bases and J 1 base; nucleotides not matched to a gene: 9. Germline lookup yields CDR1 SGHRS and CDR2 YFSETQ. The CDR3 extends over 16 amino acids.

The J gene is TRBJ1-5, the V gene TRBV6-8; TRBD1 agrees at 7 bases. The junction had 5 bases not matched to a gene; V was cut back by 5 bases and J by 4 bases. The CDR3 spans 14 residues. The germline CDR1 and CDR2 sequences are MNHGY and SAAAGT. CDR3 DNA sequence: TGTGCCAGCAGTCAGGGGGGACTAAATCAGCCCCAGCATTTT. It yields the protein CASSQGGLNQPQHF.

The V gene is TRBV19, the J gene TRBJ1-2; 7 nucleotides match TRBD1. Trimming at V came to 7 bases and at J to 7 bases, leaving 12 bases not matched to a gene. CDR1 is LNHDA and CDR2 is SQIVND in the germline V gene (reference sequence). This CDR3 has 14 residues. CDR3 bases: TGTGCCAGTACCCAGACAGGGACGGGTGCTGGCTACACCTTC. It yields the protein CASTQTGTGAGYTF.

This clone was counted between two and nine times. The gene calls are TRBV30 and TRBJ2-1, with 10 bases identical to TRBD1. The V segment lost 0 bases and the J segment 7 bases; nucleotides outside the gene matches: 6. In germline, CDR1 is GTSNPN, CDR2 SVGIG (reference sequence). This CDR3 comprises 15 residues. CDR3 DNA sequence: TGTGCCTGGAGTGTACCCGGGACAGGGGTAAATGAGCAGTTCTTC. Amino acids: CAWSVPGTGVNEQFF.

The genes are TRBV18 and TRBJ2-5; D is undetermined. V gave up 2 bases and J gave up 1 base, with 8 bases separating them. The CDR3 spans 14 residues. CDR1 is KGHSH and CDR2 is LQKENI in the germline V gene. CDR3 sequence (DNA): TGTGCCAGCTCACCAGCCGCTTTCCAAGAGACCCAGTACTTC. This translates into CASSPAAFQETQYF.

Here the CDR3 DNA reads TGTGCCAGCAGTTACTCGAGCGGGAGACACGAGCAGTACTTC. This sequence encodes CASSYSSGRHEQYF. The chain is built from TRBV6-8 and TRBJ2-7; 8 positions agree with TRBD2. The CDR3 covers 14 residues. The germline V gene encodes CDR1 MNHGY and CDR2 SAAAGT. Unmatched junction bases numbered 3, after V lost 0 bases and J lost 5 bases.

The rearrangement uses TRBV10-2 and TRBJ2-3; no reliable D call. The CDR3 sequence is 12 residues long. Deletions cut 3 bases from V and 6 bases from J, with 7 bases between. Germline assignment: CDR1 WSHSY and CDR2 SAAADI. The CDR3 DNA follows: TGCGCCAGCAGTGATAAGCCCGATACGCAGTATTTT. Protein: CASSDKPDTQYF.

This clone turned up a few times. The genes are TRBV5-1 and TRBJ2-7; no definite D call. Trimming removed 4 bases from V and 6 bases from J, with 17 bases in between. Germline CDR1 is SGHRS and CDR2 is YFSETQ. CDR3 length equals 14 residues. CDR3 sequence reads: CASSLTREVGEQYF. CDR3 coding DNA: TGCGCCAGCAGCCTCACGCGAGAGGTTGGCGAGCAGTACTTC.

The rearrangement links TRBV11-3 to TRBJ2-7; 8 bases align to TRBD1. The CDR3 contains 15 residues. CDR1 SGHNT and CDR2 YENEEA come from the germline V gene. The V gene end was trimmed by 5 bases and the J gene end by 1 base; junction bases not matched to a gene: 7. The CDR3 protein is CASSRTGTLSYEQYF. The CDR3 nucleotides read TGTGCCAGCAGCCGGACAGGGACGCTATCCTACGAGCAGTACTTC.

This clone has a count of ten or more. The CDR3 spells CAISELQGGNQPQHF. CDR3 bases read: TGTGCCATCAGTGAGTTGCAGGGGGGCAATCAGCCCCAGCAT. V gene TRBV10-3 combines with J gene TRBJ1-5; 7 bases are a match to TRBD1. The read ends 1 residue before the CDR3 terminus; that terminus is restored from the germline J gene. In germline, CDR1 is ENHRY, CDR2 SYGVKD. Unmatched junction bases numbered 2, after V lost 1 base and J lost 2 bases. This CDR3 has 15 residues.

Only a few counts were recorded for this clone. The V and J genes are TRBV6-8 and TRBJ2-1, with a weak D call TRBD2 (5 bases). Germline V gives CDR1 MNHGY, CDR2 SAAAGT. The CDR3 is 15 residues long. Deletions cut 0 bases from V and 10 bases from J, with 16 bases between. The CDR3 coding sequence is TGTGCCAGCAGTTACTCGAACGAGGGCCGGGGAGAGCAGTTCTTC. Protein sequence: CASSYSNEGRGEQFF.

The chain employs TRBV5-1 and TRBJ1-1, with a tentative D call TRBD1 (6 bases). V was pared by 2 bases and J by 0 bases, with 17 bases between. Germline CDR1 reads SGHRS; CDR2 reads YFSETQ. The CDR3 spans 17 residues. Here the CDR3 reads CASSFSPGGAVNTEAFF. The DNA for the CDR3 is TGCGCCAGCAGCTTTTCCCCGGGGGGCGCAGTGAACACTGAAGCTTTCTTT.

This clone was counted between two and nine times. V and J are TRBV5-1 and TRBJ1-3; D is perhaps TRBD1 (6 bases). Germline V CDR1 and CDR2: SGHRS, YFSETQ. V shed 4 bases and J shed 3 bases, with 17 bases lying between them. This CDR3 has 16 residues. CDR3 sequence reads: CASSREGGKSGNTIYF. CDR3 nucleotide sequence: TGCGCCAGCAGCCGGGAGGGGGGTAAAAGTGGAAACACCATATATTTT.

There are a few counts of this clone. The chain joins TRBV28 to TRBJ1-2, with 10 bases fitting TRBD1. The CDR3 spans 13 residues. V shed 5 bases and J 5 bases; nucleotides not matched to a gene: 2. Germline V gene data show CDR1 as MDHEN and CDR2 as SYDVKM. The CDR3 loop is CASSPGQGYGYTF. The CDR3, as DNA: TGTGCCAGCAGTCCGGGACAGGGGTATGGCTACACCTTC.

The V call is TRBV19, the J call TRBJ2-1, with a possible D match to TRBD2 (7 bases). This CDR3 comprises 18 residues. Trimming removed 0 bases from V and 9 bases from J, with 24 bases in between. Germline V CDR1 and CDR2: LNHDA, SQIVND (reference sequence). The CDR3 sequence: CASSIEGVGGPVVGEQFF. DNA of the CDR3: TGTGCCAGTAGTATAGAAGGGGTCGGGGGGCCCGTGGTGGGTGAGCAGTTCTTC.